This is a list of T cell receptor beta chains from one sample in a study of blood T cell repertoires in COVID-19. Method: immunoSEQ multiplex PCR; TCRdb's copy keeps in-frame clones and lacks some. This repertoire shows just under 60,000 clones, approximately 86% found once; its top ten account for around 7.7%. The source material was peripheral blood. These receptors were taken from a human donor with active COVID-19. The donor label of this sample is uncertain. CDR3s include the opening cysteine and the closing phenylalanine or tryptophan. A D gene is named only where the DNA matches it firmly. Where a row states a size, it is once, few, many or the class of an expanded clone; other rows omit it.

abundance,len,v_gene,d_gene,j_gene,CDR3nt,CDR3aa
.,12,TRBV6-5,.,TRBJ2-7,TGTGCCAGCAAATCCACCACAGACGAGCAGTACTTC,CASKSTTDEQYF
.,15,TRBV5-1,.,TRBJ1-1,TGCGCCAGCAGCTTGGAGGGACATCAGAACACTGAAGCTTTCTTT,CASSLEGHQNTEAFF
.,15,TRBV9,TRBD2,TRBJ2-1,TGTGCCAGCAGCGCTAGACTAGCGGCCAGCGATGAGCAGTTCTTC,CASSARLAASDEQFF
.,15,TRBV3-1/TRBV3-2,TRBD1,TRBJ1-3,TGTGCCAGCAGCCAACCACGGACAGGTGGAAACACCATATATTTT,CASSQPRTGGNTIYF
.,10,TRBV20-1,TRBD2,TRBJ2-7,TGCATGACTAGCGGCAACGAGCAGTACTTC,CMTSGNEQYF
.,14,TRBV4-3,TRBD1,TRBJ1-6,TGCGCCAGCAGCCACCCGGGACAGGGTTTGGCCCTCCACTTT,CASSHPGQGLALHF
.,14,TRBV5-4,.,TRBJ2-3,TGTGCCAGCAGCCAGCCCGGGAGTACAGATACGCAGTATTTT,CASSQPGSTDTQYF
.,16,TRBV7-6,TRBD1,TRBJ2-5,TGTGCCAGCAGCAGGGACAGTGCCGTTTTCCAAGAGACCCAGTACTTC,CASSRDSAVFQETQYF
.,11,TRBV28,.,TRBJ1-2,TGTGCCAGCAGTTGGGGGGTTGGCTACACCTTC,CASSWGVGYTF
.,15,TRBV10-3,TRBD2,TRBJ2-1,TGTGCCATCAGTGAGACTCGGACTAGCGCGGTAATGCAGTTCTTC,CAISETRTSAVMQFF
.,15,TRBV5-1,.,TRBJ2-1,TGCGCCAGCAGCTTGGGATCAGGGGCTTACAATGAGCAGTTCTTC,CASSLGSGAYNEQFF
.,13,TRBV6-6,.,TRBJ2-1,TGTGCCAGCAGGGAGGTGTTGGGCAATGAGCAGTTCTTC,CASREVLGNEQFF
.,14,TRBV29-1,TRBD1,TRBJ2-7,TGCAGCGCTCGCACCGGGACAGTAAGTGACGAGCAGTACTTC,CSARTGTVSDEQYF
.,15,TRBV4-2,TRBD1,TRBJ2-7,TGTGCCAGCAGCCAGACCGGGACAGGTCCGTACGAGCAGTACTTC,CASSQTGTGPYEQYF
few,16,TRBV9,TRBD2,TRBJ2-2,TGTGCCAGCAGCCCACTTAGCGGGAGTCGGACCGGGGAGCTGTTTTTT,CASSPLSGSRTGELFF
.,17,TRBV5-1,TRBD2,TRBJ2-7,TGCGCCAGCAGCCGACCGGCTAGCGGGGGGGGATCTTACGAGCAGTACTTC,CASSRPASGGGSYEQYF
.,15,TRBV7-2,.,TRBJ2-2,TGTGCCAGCAGCTTCGACAGAACGAACACCGGGGAGCTGTTTTTT,CASSFDRTNTGELFF
.,15,TRBV9,.,TRBJ1-6,TGTGCCAGCAGCGCCTCCGTGACAGAAAATTCACCCCTCCACTTT,CASSASVTENSPLHF
.,15,TRBV19,TRBD1,TRBJ1-5,TGTGCCAGTAGTATTTTGGACAGGGTGTGGCAGCCCCAGCATTTT,CASSILDRVWQPQHF
few,13,TRBV4-1,.,TRBJ1-6,TGCGCCAGCAGCCAAGATCCGAATTCACCCCTCCACTTT,CASSQDPNSPLHF
.,18,TRBV5-1,TRBD1,TRBJ2-6,TGCGCCAGCAGCTTGGCGGGACAGGGTCATTCTGGGGCCAACGTCCTGACTTTC,CASSLAGQGHSGANVLTF
.,13,TRBV29-1,.,TRBJ2-7,TGCAGCGTTGAGTCTAGCGTATCCTACGAGCAGTACTTC,CSVESSVSYEQYF
.,14,TRBV5-6,.,TRBJ2-3,TGTGCCAGCAGCTTCTTCGAGACTACAGATACGCAGTATTTT,CASSFFETTDTQYF
.,15,TRBV11-2,TRBD1,TRBJ2-7,TGTGCCAGCAGCTCCCCTCGGGACAGGGGATACGAGCAGTACTTC,CASSSPRDRGYEQYF
few,15,TRBV7-3,.,TRBJ2-7,TGTGCCAGCAGCCCCGACACCGGGGGTACCTACGAGCAGTACTTC,CASSPDTGGTYEQYF